The sequence of this T cell receptor (beta chain) was determined in a study of T cell responses to AZD1222 COVID-19 vaccine (TCRdb year 2021). Study-wide context: AZD1222 recipients with second doses at about 4 weeks or about 12 weeks were pooled, because spike-specific TCR depth and breadth did not differ between schedules. Trial participants were enrolled by age into 18-55, 56-69 and 70-plus year subgroups, with 148, 28 and 57 TCR-sequenced participants respectively. A total of 233 trial participants underwent TCR sequencing, of whom under 220 had received two doses of AZD1222 and around 25 had received two doses of the MenACWY control vaccine. The study at large found these results: The whole spike protein was spanned by vaccine-associated CD4 TCRs, and dominant responses were seen in regions 160-218 and 743-854. Conclusions about previously exposed vaccinees are limited, since just a handful of AZD1222 recipients were seropositive for SARS-CoV-2 at baseline. A significant rise in spike-specific TCR breadth and depth was observed after two AZD1222 doses relative to day 0 and relative to MenACWY recipients. Participants were mostly white British and included more females than males, and it was suggested by the authors that clonal diversity may have been underestimated. Because no day 14 peak-response samples were available, repertoires were characterized only after the peak T cell response. In the small 56-69-year group, the increase in depth fell short of significance, most likely because of low power. Nearly half of unique spike-specific TCRs reportedly recognized epitopes outside regions mutated in the B.1.351 and B.1.1.7 variants.

The CDR3 regions of human TCRbeta chains were subjected to immunosequencing. The authors processed their data as follows. Repertoire TCRs were matched against a reference library of SARS-CoV-2-specific TCRs generated with the MIRA antigen-specificity platform. Breadth was defined as the fraction of unique TCRs that were SARS-CoV-2-associated, and depth was defined as the fraction of total T cells that were SARS-CoV-2-associated. Using the MIRA data, each spike-specific TCR was assigned both to the spike region to which the TCR was reactive and to a CD4 or CD8 class. Log10-transformed breadth and depth values were compared by one-way ANOVA with Sidak's multiple comparisons tests. TCRdb re-hosts the immuneACCESS table, in-frame sequences only. Its copies lack some clones; in the studies checked, an unresolved V gene accounts for under half of them, and the cause for the rest is not known. V and J calls and clone size are those listed in that table; D and trimming were worked out from the DNA. The sample profile shows more than 130,000 clones; about nine tenths of them were found once. The ten most abundant clones make up more than 3% of the sample.

Per the publication, the time point label means: baseline before first vaccination. The vaccinee samples were drawn from two UK trials, COV001 and COV002, one of which was a single-blind randomized controlled phase 2/3 trial testing AZD1222 (ChAdOx1 nCoV-19) in healthy adults. Trial participant PBMC samples were collected at day 0 and day 28 after the second dose for TCRbeta chain sequencing. On this clone itself: There is no known antigen for this receptor. No base quality values were provided; no much bigger clone lies one nucleotide off.

CDR1 is given as LNHDA and CDR2 as SQIVND, both from the germline V gene (reference sequence). The CDR3, from cysteine to phenylalanine, totals 16 residues. Only the CDR3 portion is preserved as DNA: 48 bases, with reading frame beginning at the first base. V is cut back by 4 bases and J by 5 bases, with 11 bases in the junction unmatched. The sequence joins TRBV19 to TRBJ2-5; 9 nucleotides in the junction match TRBD2. The receptor was isolated from an adult in good health. Sequencing was performed on peripheral blood, taken on day 0 of AZD1222 vaccination. The CDR3 amino acid sequence is: CASSNLRGSGSETQYF. The DNA reads TGTGCCAGTAGTAACCTCCGGGGTAGCGGGAGTGAGACCCAGTACTTC.